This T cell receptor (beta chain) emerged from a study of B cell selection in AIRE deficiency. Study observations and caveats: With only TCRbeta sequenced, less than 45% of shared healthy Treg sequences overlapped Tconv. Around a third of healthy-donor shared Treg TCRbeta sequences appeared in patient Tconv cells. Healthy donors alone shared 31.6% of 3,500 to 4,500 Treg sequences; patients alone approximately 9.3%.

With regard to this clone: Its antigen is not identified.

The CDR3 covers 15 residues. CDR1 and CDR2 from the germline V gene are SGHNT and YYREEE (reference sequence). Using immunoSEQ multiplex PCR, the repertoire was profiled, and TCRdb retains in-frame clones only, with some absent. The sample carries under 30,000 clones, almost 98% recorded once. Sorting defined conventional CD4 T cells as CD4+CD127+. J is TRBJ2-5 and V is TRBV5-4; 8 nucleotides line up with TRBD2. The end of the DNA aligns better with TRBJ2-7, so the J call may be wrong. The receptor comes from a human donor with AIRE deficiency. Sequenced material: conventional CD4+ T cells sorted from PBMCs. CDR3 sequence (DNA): TGTGCCAGCAGCTTCACAGCGGGAGAAGGCTACGAGCAGTACTTC. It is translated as CASSFTAGEGYEQYF.